Detailed here is one TCR beta chain. V shed 5 bases and J shed 6 bases, with 11 bases lying between them. The CDR3 has 13 residues. In the authors' methods: By means of reference gene primer amplification, nucleated cell counts were estimated. Libraries were prepared by immunoSEQ multiplex PCR; TCRdb keeps only in-frame clonotypes and omits some of them. V, J and clone size were drawn from that table, and D and trimming were deduced from the DNA. The top ten hold approximately 2% of the sample, which has about 120,000 clones, around 87% seen once. These data belong to a study of blood T cell repertoires in COVID-19. For the study at large: COVID-19 samples, acute and convalescent, were from the United States, Italy and Spain. From T cells, B-cell-depleted T cells, or PBMCs came the material, which was cDNA or gDNA.

This sequence joins TRBV12-3 or TRBV12-4 and TRBJ2-1; tentative D call: TRBD2 (6 bases). Material for sequencing was peripheral blood. This receptor was identified in a woman aged 45-65 years with acute or convalescent COVID-19. CDR3 sequence reads: CASSHGTANEQFF. CDR3 nucleotides: TGTGCCAGCAGTCACGGGACTGCCAATGAGCAGTTCTTC.